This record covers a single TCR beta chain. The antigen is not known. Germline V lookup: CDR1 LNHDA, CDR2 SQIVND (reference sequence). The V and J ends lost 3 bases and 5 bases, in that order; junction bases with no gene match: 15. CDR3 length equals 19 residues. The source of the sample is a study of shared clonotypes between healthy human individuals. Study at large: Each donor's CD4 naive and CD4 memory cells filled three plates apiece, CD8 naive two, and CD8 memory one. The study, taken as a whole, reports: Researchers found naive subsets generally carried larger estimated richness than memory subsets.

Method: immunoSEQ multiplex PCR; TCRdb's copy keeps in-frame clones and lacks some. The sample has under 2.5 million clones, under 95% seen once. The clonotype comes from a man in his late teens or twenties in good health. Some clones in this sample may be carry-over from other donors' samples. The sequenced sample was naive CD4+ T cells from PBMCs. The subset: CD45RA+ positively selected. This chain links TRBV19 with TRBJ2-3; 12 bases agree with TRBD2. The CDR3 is CASSIRLTGLAGLVDTQYF. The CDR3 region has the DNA TGTGCCAGTAGTATCCGGTTAACAGGACTAGCGGGACTTGTAGATACGCAGTATTTT. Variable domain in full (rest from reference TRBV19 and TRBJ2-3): DGGITQSPKYLFRKEGQNVTLSCEQNLNHDAMYWYRQDPGQGLRLIYYSQIVNDFQKGDIAEGYSVSREKKESFPLTVTSAQKNPTAFYLCASSIRLTGLAGLVDTQYFGPGTRLTVL.